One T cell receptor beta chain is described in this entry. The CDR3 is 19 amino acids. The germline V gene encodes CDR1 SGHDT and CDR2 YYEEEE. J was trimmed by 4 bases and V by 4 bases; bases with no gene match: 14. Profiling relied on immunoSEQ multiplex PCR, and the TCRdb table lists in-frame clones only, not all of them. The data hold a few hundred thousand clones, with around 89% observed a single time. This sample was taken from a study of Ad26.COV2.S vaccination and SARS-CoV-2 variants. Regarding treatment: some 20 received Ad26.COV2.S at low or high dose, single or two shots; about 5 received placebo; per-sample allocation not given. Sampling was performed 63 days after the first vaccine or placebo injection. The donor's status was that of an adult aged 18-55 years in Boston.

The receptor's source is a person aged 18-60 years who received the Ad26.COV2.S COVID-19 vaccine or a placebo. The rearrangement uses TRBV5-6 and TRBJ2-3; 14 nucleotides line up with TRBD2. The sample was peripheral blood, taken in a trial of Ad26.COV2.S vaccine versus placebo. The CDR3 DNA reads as TGTGCCAGCAGCCGACCTATCCCGACTAGCGGGGGGGCCTCAGATACGCAGTATTTT. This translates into CASSRPIPTSGGASDTQYF.